A single sample is the source of the 25 T cell receptor beta chains below, sequenced in a study of shared clonotypes between healthy human individuals. Measured with immunoSEQ multiplex PCR; TCRdb has only the in-frame clones, and not every one. The table has about 1 million clones, approximately 68% seen once. Sequencing input: memory CD4+ T cells sorted from blood. Subset reported: CD45RA-negative fraction. The receptor source for this set is a man between 18 and 29 years old in good health.

This chain uses TRBV9 with TRBJ1-3; D remains ambiguous. With 3 bases removed from V and 0 bases from J, the gap between germline ends came to 10 bases. Germline CDR1 and CDR2: SGDLS and YYNGEE. The CDR3 loop spans 15 amino acids. The CDR3 loop is CASSDTSSSGNTIYF. For the CDR3, the DNA is TGTGCCAGCAGCGATACATCCAGCTCTGGAAACACCATATATTTT.

The J gene is TRBJ2-7, the V gene TRBV27; 9 nucleotides line up with TRBD2. CDR3 length equals 14 residues. V trimming: 6 bases; J trimming: 7 bases; junction bases outside the gene matches: 10. Germline V gene sequence: CDR1 MNHEY, CDR2 SMNVEV (reference sequence). In DNA form, the CDR3 reads TGTGCCAGCAGCATGAGCGGGAGGTGGCGGGAGCAGTACTTC. Amino acids: CASSMSGRWREQYF.

V is TRBV19 and J is TRBJ2-2; maybe TRBD1 (6 bases). This CDR3 has 14 residues. Germline-derived CDR1 and CDR2 are LNHDA and SQIVND (reference sequence). Trimming shortened V by 4 bases and J by 1 base, and 7 bases separated the two germline ends. CDR3 sequence reads: CASSKTGNTGELFF. For the CDR3, the DNA is TGTGCCAGTAGTAAGACAGGGAACACCGGGGAGCTGTTTTTT.

The table lists this clone with many counts. Other DNA variants within this sample encode the same CDR3. This chain joins TRBV6-1 and TRBJ1-1, with a weak D call TRBD1 (5 bases). This CDR3 has 14 residues. Trimming took off 3 bases at V and 1 base at J, with 9 bases between the two ends. From germline, CDR1 is MNHNS and CDR2 SASEGT. The CDR3 sequence: CASSEGRKNTEAFF. CDR3 nucleotides: TGTGCCAGCAGTGAGGGACGGAAGAACACTGAAGCTTTCTTT.

The V call is TRBV2, the J call TRBJ2-7; TRBD1 aligns across 9 bases. The CDR3 has 13 residues. J gave up 4 bases and V 8 bases, and 6 bases lay outside the gene matches. Per the germline V gene, CDR1 is SNHLY and CDR2 is FYNNEI. For the CDR3, the DNA is TGTGCCAGCCTCCGGGACAGGGATTACGAGCAGTACTTC. Its protein is CASLRDRDYEQYF.

The genes are TRBV11-2 and TRBJ2-1; 10 bases match TRBD2. Looked up from germline, CDR1 is SGHAT and CDR2 is FQNNGV. This CDR3 region has 16 residues. V shed 5 bases, J shed 0 bases, and the junction held 4 bases outside the gene matches. The CDR3 is CASSKGLASSYNEQFF. In nucleotides, the CDR3 is TGTGCCAGCAGCAAGGGACTAGCGAGCTCCTACAATGAGCAGTTCTTC.

The J gene is TRBJ2-2, the V gene TRBV7-8; 10 bases match TRBD1. V shed 5 bases and J 4 bases; nucleotides not matched to a gene: 4. In germline, CDR1 is SGHVS, CDR2 FQNEAQ. This CDR3 is built from 15 residues. CDR3 sequence: CASSAGQGLTGELFF. The CDR3, as DNA: TGTGCCAGCAGCGCGGGACAGGGGCTCACCGGGGAGCTGTTTTTT.

V and J are TRBV6-1 and TRBJ2-5; TRBD2 agrees at 9 bases. With V trimmed by 6 bases and J by 4 bases, 3 bases remained unmatched. CDR3 length equals 13 residues. The germline gives CDR1 MNHNS, CDR2 SASEGT. CDR3 amino acids: CASRLAGLETQYF. In DNA, the CDR3 is TGTGCCAGCAGGCTAGCGGGATTAGAGACCCAGTACTTC.

V and J are TRBV10-3 and TRBJ1-6; D call uncertain. The V end lost 10 bases, the J end lost 1 base, and 14 bases lay between the germline ends. Germline loops: CDR1 ENHRY, CDR2 SYGVKD. The CDR3 consists of 15 residues. The CDR3 sequence: CATRTQDSYNSPLHF. CDR3 nucleotide sequence: TGTGCCACCCGGACCCAGGATTCCTATAATTCACCCCTCCACTTT.

The chain combines TRBV25-1 with TRBJ2-5; 8 nucleotides align to TRBD1. Germline lookup yields CDR1 MGHDK and CDR2 SYGVNS. Trimming took 5 bases from V and 4 from J; bases not matched to a gene: 9. The CDR3 runs 15 residues. The CDR3 nucleotides are TGTGCCAGCAGTTTCGCGGGACAGGTATCAGAGACCCAGTACTTC. Its translation is CASSFAGQVSETQYF.

V usage is TRBV7-6 and J usage is TRBJ2-7; a possible D gene is TRBD1 (5 bases). Germline values: CDR1 SGHVS, CDR2 FNYEAQ. V lost 1 base and J lost 4, with 11 bases in between. This CDR3 has 14 residues. The CDR3 DNA reads as TGTGCCAGCAGCTTAGAGGCCAGGGATTACGAGCAGTACTTC. It encodes CASSLEARDYEQYF. Using reference TRBV7-6 and TRBJ2-7 for the parts outside the CDR3, the full variable domain is GAGVSQSPRYKVTKRGQDVALRCDPISGHVSLYWYRQALGQGPEFLTYFNYEAQQDKSGLPNDRFSAERPEGSISTLTIQRTEQRDSAMYRCASSLEARDYEQYFGPGTRLTVT.

This sequence joins TRBV5-6 and TRBJ1-1; 7 positions match TRBD1. After removal of 4 bases from V and 4 bases from J, the junction contained 10 bases not matched to a gene. This CDR3 region has 15 residues. Looked up from germline, CDR1 is SGHDT and CDR2 is YYEEEE. DNA for the CDR3: TGTGCCAGCAGCGGCTCGACAGGGAAGGGCACTGAAGCTTTCTTT. Protein sequence: CASSGSTGKGTEAFF.

Concerning this clone: A single base separates this from a much larger clone, so it may be a read error. The V and J genes are TRBV5-1 and TRBJ1-2, with D perhaps matching TRBD1 (5 bases). The length of the CDR3 is 14 residues. Looked up from germline, CDR1 is SGHRS and CDR2 is YFSETQ. CDR3 sequence (DNA): TGTGCCAGCAGCTTGGGGGGGAGAGTATATGGCTACACCTTC. Translation gives CASSLGGRVYGYTF.

This sequence joins TRBV7-2 and TRBJ1-5; the D gene is possibly TRBD1 (5 bases). This CDR3 is built from 14 residues. V dropped 4 bases and J dropped 6 bases, with 13 bases sitting between them. Germline V CDR1 and CDR2: SGHTA, FQGNSA. The CDR3 is CASSSGLTGQPQHF. The CDR3 nucleotides are TGTGCCAGCAGCTCAGGACTAACAGGTCAGCCCCAGCATTTT.

The genes are TRBV5-4 and TRBJ2-5; the D is unclear. The V and J ends lost 1 base and 2 bases respectively, with 12 bases between them. Germline V CDR1 and CDR2: SGHNT, YYREEE (reference sequence). This CDR3 is 15 amino acids long. CDR3 sequence (DNA): TGTGCCAGCAGCTTGAAACGCACCGGACAAGAGACCCAGTACTTC. Amino acids: CASSLKRTGQETQYF. Filled out from reference TRBV5-4 and TRBJ2-5, the complete variable domain reads ETGVTQSPTHLIKTRGQQVTLRCSSQSGHNTVSWYQQALGQGPQFIFQYYREEENGRGNFPPRFSGLQFPNYSSELNVNALELDDSALYLCASSLKRTGQETQYFGPGTRLLVL.

The CDR3 protein is CASSPGTGAYGYTF. The CDR3 DNA is TGTGCCAGCAGCCCCGGGACAGGGGCCTATGGCTACACCTTC. The rearrangement uses TRBV7-2 and TRBJ1-2; 10 positions match TRBD1. Germline trimming cut 5 bases from V and 4 bases from J; bases unmatched to any gene: 4. Germline V gene lookup returns CDR1 SGHTA and CDR2 FQGNSA. The CDR3 runs 14 residues.

This sequence joins TRBV7-2 and TRBJ2-3, with 7 nucleotides matching TRBD2. There are 14 residues in the CDR3. Per the germline V gene, CDR1 is SGHTA and CDR2 is FQGNSA. The trim removed 1 base at V and 4 bases at J, leaving 2 bases unmatched. CDR3 sequence: CASSLEGLADTQYF. The CDR3 DNA follows: TGTGCCAGCAGCTTAGAAGGACTAGCAGATACGCAGTATTTT. The full variable domain, rest sourced from reference TRBV7-2 and TRBJ2-3, is GAGVSQSPSNKVTEKGKDVELRCDPISGHTALYWYRQSLGQGLEFLIYFQGNSAPDKSGLPSDRFSAERTGGSVSTLTIQRTQQEDSAVYLCASSLEGLADTQYFGPGTRLTVL.

The J gene is TRBJ2-3, the V gene TRBV6-6; 8 bases agree with TRBD1. Looked up from germline, CDR1 is MNHNY and CDR2 is SVGAGI (reference sequence). CDR3 length: 16 residues. The junction had 12 bases not matched to a gene; V was cut back by 6 bases and J by 4 bases. DNA of the CDR3: TGTGCCAGCAGCCACCGACAGGGGTTAGGCGCAGATACGCAGTATTTT. Translated: CASSHRQGLGADTQYF.

V usage is TRBV7-2 and J usage is TRBJ2-1, with 8 bases lining up with TRBD2. Germline trimming cut 1 base from V and 2 bases from J; bases unmatched to any gene: 4. The germline gives CDR1 SGHTA, CDR2 FQGNSA. The CDR3 runs to 16 residues. CDR3: CASSLVGSGAYNEQFF. The CDR3 coding sequence is TGTGCCAGCAGCTTAGTGGGTAGCGGGGCCTACAATGAGCAGTTCTTC. Complete variable domain (other parts from reference TRBV7-2 and TRBJ2-1): GAGVSQSPSNKVTEKGKDVELRCDPISGHTALYWYRQSLGQGLEFLIYFQGNSAPDKSGLPSDRFSAERTGGSVSTLTIQRTQQEDSAVYLCASSLVGSGAYNEQFFGPGTRLTVL.

The genes are TRBV6-1 and TRBJ2-3; D is ambiguous. The V end lost 2 bases, the J end lost 2 bases, and 5 bases lay between the germline ends. CDR1 is MNHNS, CDR2 SASEGT, per germline. There are 13 residues in the CDR3. The CDR3 region is CASSEPPTDTQYF. In nucleotides, the CDR3 is TGTGCCAGCAGTGAACCCCCCACAGATACGCAGTATTTT.

V usage is TRBV10-3 and J usage is TRBJ2-5; 9 nucleotides line up with TRBD2. The CDR3 is 14 amino acids. Germline V gene sequence: CDR1 ENHRY, CDR2 SYGVKD. V trimming: 10 bases; J trimming: 5 bases; junction bases outside the gene matches: 11. CDR3 coding DNA: TGTGCCACCGCCCCTAGCGGGGCTGGGGAGACCCAGTACTTC. Its protein product is CATAPSGAGETQYF.

The chain recombines TRBV28 with TRBJ1-5, with 7 bases aligning to TRBD1. The V gene's germline CDR1 is MDHEN and CDR2 SYDVKM. V was pared by 4 bases and J by 0 bases, with 6 bases of the junction left unmatched. The CDR3 is 16 amino acids. The CDR3 reads CASSSGTDYSNQPQHF. CDR3 DNA: TGTGCCAGCAGTTCCGGGACAGATTATAGCAATCAGCCCCAGCATTTT.

Written as DNA, the CDR3 is TGCAGCGTAGTGACAGGGAAGGAGGGCTACACCTTC. Protein sequence: CSVVTGKEGYTF. J is TRBJ1-2 and V is TRBV29-1; 7 bases fit TRBD1. Germline V CDR1 and CDR2: SQVTM, ANQGSEA. The CDR3 runs 12 residues. J was trimmed by 8 bases and V by 6 bases; bases with no gene match: 9.

The chain employs TRBV6-1 and TRBJ1-3, with a tentative D call TRBD1 (6 bases). Trimming removed 0 bases from V and 4 bases from J, with 10 bases in between. This CDR3 has 15 residues. The germline gives CDR1 MNHNS, CDR2 SASEGT. In nucleotides, the CDR3 is TGTGCCAGCAGTGAAGCGCCAGGGGCCGGAAACACCATATATTTT. Protein: CASSEAPGAGNTIYF.

This clone was seen only a few times. This chain connects TRBV7-2 to TRBJ1-2; 9 bases line up with TRBD1. CDR3 length: 15 amino acids. V gave up 6 bases and J gave up 4 bases; unmatched junction bases: 9. CDR1 and CDR2 (germline): SGHTA, FQGNSA. The CDR3 sequence is CASREGQGRGYGYTF. The CDR3 bases are TGTGCCAGCAGGGAGGGACAGGGAAGGGGCTATGGCTACACCTTC.